This T cell receptor beta chain was sequenced in a study of prognosis after radiotherapy for stage I lung cancer. General study points: Diminished Shannon entropy following stereotactic body radiation therapy characterized patients who developed distant metastases.

Genomic DNA yielded TCR beta CDR3, amplified by two-round multiplex PCR. First-round PCR used primers specific to each TRBV and TRBJ gene. Second-round PCR used universal primers. TCRdb reprocessed the multiplex PCR reads via MiXCR and lists one record per CDR3 protein. The sample yields 15,000 to 20,000 distinct CDR3 sequences, 45% to 55% seen once. In its sample, this clonotype was seen once. Antigen specificity is unknown. This specimen was PBMCs, taken before or after stereotactic body radiation therapy (not recorded which). The receptor's source is a donor aged 50 or older with non-small cell lung cancer.

The CDR3 region is CASSSPGSGSSSYEQYF. The DNA of the CDR3 is TGTGCCAGCAGTTCACCTGGATCAGGGTCCAGCTCCTACGAGCAGTACTTC. This chain links TRBV28 with TRBJ2-7, with D perhaps matching TRBD1 (5 bases). Germline CDR1 reads MDHEN; CDR2 reads SYDVKM. Between the trimmed V and J ends, which lost 4 bases and 0 bases, there was a span of 19 bases. This CDR3 is 17 amino acids long.